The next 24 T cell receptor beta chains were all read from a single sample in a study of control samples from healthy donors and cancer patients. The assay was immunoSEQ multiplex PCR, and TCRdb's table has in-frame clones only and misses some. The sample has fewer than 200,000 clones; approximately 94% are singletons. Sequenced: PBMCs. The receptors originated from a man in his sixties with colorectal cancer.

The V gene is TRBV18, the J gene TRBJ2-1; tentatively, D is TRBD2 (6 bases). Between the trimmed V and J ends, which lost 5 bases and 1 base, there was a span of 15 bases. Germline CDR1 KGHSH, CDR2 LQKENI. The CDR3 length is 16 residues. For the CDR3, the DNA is TGTGCCAGCTCAGGCGCCGGGCGGGGATCCTACAATGAGCAGTTCTTC. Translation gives CASSGAGRGSYNEQFF.

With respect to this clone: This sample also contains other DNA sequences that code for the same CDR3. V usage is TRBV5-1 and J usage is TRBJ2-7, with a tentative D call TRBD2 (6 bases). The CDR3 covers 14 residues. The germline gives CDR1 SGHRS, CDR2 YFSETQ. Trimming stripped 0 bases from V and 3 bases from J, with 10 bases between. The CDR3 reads CASSLGQGGYEQYF. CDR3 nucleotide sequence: TGCGCCAGCAGCTTGGGGCAGGGAGGCTACGAGCAGTACTTC.

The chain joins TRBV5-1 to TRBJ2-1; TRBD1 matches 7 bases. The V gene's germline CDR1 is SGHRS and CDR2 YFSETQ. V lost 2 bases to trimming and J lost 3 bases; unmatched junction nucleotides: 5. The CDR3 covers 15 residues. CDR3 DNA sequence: TGCGCCAGCAGCTTTTCCGGACAGGACTACAATGAGCAGTTCTTC. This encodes CASSFSGQDYNEQFF.

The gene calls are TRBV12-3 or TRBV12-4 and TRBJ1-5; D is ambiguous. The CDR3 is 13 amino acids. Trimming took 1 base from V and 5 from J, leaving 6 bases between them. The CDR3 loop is CASSLGFDQPQHF. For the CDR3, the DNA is TGTGCCAGCAGTTTAGGGTTTGATCAGCCCCAGCATTTT.

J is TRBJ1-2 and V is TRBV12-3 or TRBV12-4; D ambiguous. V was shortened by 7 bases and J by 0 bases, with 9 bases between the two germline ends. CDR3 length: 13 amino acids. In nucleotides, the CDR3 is TGTGCCAGCACCTTCGCTCCTAACTATGGCTACACCTTC. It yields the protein CASTFAPNYGYTF.

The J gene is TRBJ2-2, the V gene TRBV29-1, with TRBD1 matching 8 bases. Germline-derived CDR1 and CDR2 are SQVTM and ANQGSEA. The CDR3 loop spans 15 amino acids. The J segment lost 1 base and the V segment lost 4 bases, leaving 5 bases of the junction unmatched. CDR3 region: CSVGLDRVNTGELFF. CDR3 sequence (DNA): TGCAGCGTTGGTTTGGACAGGGTGAACACCGGGGAGCTGTTTTTT.

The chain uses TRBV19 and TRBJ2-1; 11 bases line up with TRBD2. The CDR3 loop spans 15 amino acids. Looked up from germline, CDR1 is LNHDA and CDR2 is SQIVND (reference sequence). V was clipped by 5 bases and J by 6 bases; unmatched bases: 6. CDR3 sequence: CASSLSGGAVNEQFF. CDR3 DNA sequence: TGTGCCAGTAGTCTTAGCGGGGGGGCCGTCAATGAGCAGTTCTTC.

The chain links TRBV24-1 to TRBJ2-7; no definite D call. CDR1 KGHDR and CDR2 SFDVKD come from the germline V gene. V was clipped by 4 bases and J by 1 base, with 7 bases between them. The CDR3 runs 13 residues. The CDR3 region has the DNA TGTGCCACCAGTGACTCATTATCCTACGAGCAGTACTTC. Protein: CATSDSLSYEQYF.

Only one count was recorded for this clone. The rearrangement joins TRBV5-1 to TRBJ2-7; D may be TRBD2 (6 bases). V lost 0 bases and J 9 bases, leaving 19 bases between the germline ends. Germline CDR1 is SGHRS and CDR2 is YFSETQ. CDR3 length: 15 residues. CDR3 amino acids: CASSLAGTASTSQYF. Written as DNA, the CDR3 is TGCGCCAGCAGCTTGGCCGGGACTGCGTCTACATCGCAGTACTTC.

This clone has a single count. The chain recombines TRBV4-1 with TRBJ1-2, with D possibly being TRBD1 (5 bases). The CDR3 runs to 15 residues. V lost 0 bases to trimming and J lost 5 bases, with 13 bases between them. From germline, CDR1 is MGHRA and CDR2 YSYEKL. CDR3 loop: CASSQEGREGYGYTF. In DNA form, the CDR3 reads TGCGCCAGCAGCCAAGAAGGCAGGGAGGGGTATGGCTACACCTTC.

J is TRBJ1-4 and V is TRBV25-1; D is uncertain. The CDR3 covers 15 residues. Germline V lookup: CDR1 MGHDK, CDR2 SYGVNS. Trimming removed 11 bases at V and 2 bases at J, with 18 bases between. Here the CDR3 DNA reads TGTGCCTCAGCGTCGGGATTCGCGACTAATGAAAAACTGTTTTTT. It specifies CASASGFATNEKLFF. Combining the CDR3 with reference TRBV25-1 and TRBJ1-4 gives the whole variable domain EADIYQTPRYLVIGTGKKITLECSQTMGHDKMYWYQQDPGMELHLIHYSYGVNSTEKGDLSSESTVSRIRTEHFPLTLESARPSHTSQYLCASASGFATNEKLFFGSGTQLSVL.

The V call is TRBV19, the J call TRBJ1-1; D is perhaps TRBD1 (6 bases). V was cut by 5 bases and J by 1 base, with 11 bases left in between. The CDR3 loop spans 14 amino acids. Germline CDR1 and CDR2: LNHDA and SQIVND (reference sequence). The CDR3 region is CASSLPDRNTEAFF. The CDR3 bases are TGTGCCAGTAGTCTCCCGGACAGGAACACTGAAGCTTTCTTT.

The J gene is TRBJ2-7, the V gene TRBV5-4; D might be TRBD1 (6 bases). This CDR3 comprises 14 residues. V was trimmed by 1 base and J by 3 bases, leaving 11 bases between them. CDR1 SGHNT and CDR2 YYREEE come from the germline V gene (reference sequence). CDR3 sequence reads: CASSLKGERYEQYF. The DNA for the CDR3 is TGTGCCAGCAGCTTGAAGGGGGAGCGCTACGAGCAGTACTTC. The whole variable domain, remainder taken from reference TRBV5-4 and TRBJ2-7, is ETGVTQSPTHLIKTRGQQVTLRCSSQSGHNTVSWYQQALGQGPQFIFQYYREEENGRGNFPPRFSGLQFPNYSSELNVNALELDDSALYLCASSLKGERYEQYFGPGTRLTVT.

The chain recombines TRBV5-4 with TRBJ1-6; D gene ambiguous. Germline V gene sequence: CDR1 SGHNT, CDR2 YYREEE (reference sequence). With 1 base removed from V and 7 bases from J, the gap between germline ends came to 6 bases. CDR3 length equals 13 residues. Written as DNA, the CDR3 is TGTGCCAGCAGCTTGATGGACAATTCACCCCTCCACTTT. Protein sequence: CASSLMDNSPLHF. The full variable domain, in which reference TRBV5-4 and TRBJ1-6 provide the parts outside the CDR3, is ETGVTQSPTHLIKTRGQQVTLRCSSQSGHNTVSWYQQALGQGPQFIFQYYREEENGRGNFPPRFSGLQFPNYSSELNVNALELDDSALYLCASSLMDNSPLHFGNGTRLTVT.

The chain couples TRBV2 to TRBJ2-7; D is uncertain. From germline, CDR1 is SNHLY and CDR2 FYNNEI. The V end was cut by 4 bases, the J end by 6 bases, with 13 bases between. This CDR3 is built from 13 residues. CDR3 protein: CASSARTDLEQYF. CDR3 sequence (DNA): TGTGCCAGCAGTGCAAGGACGGATCTCGAGCAGTACTTC.

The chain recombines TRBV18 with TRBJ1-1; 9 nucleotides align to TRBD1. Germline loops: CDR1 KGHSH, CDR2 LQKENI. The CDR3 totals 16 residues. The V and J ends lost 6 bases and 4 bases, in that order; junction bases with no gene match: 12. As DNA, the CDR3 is TGTGCCAGCTCTCTAAATCCGGGACAGGGAGGCACTGAAGCTTTCTTT. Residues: CASSLNPGQGGTEAFF.

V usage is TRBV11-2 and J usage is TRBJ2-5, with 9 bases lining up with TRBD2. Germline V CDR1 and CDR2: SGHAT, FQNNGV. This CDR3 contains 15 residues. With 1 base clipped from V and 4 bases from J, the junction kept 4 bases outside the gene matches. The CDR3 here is CASSLVLAGPETQYF. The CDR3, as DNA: TGTGCCAGCAGCTTAGTCCTAGCGGGGCCAGAGACCCAGTACTTC.

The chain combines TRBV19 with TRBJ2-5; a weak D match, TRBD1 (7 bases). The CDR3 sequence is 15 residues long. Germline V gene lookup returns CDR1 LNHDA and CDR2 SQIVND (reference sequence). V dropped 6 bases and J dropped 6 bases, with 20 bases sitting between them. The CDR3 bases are TGTGCCAGTAGCCCGGGCGGGACAGCCACCCAGACCCAGTACTTC. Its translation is CASSPGGTATQTQYF.

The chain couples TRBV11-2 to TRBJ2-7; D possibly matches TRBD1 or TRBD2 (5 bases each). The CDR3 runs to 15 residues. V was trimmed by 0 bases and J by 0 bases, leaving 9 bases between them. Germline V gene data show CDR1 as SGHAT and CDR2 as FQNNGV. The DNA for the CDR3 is TGTGCCAGCAGCTTAGAGGGGACGAGCTCCTACGAGCAGTACTTC. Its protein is CASSLEGTSSYEQYF.

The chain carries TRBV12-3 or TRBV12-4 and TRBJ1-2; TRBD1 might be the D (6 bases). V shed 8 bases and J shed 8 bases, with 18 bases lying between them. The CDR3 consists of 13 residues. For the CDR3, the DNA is TGTGCCAGCCTCAGGGGTGGGGGCCTCGGCTACACCTTC. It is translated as CASLRGGGLGYTF.

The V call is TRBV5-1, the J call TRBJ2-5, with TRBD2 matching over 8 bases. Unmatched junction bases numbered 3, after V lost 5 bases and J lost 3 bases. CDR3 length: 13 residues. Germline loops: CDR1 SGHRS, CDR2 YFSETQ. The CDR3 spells CASSSGLEETQYF. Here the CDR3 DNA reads TGCGCCAGCAGTTCGGGACTAGAAGAGACCCAGTACTTC.

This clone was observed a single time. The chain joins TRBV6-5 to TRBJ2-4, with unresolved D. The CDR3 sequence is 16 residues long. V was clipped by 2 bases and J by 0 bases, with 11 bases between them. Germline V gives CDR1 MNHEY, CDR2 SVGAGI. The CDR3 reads CASSYGAGLAKNIQYF. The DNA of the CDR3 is TGTGCCAGCAGTTACGGTGCAGGTCTAGCCAAAAACATTCAGTACTTC.

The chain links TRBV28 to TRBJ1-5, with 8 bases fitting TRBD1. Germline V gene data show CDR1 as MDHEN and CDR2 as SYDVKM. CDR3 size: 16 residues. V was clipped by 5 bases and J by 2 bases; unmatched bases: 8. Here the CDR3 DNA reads TGTGCCAGCAGTGCCGGACAGGGAACGGGCAATCAGCCCCAGCATTTT. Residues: CASSAGQGTGNQPQHF.

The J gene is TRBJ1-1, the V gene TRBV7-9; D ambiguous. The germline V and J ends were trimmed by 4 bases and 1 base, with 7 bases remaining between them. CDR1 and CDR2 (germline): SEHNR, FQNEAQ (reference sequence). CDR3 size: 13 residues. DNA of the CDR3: TGTGCCAGCAGCTCACAGCGGAACACTGAAGCTTTCTTT. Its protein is CASSSQRNTEAFF.